The 30 T cell receptor beta chains presented below share a single source sample, sequenced in a study of T cell responses to AZD1222 COVID-19 vaccine. Produced via immunoSEQ multiplex PCR; TCRdb's table is partial and in-frame only. The table includes about 120,000 clones, approximately 93% detected once. The material sequenced was peripheral blood, taken on day 0 of AZD1222 vaccination. These receptor sequences come from an adult in good health.

This chain uses TRBV24-1 with TRBJ2-1; D is unresolved. The CDR3 is 16 amino acids. Trimming took 2 bases from V and 0 from J, leaving 10 bases between them. Germline assignment: CDR1 KGHDR and CDR2 SFDVKD. CDR3 sequence reads: CATSDSRTTSYNEQFF. The CDR3 region has the DNA TGTGCCACCAGTGATTCACGGACCACCTCCTACAATGAGCAGTTCTTC.

This chain connects TRBV27 to TRBJ2-7; D may be TRBD2 (5 bases). V gave up 5 bases and J gave up 3 bases, with 17 bases separating them. The germline V gene encodes CDR1 MNHEY and CDR2 SMNVEV (reference sequence). This CDR3 is 15 amino acids long. The CDR3, as DNA: TGTGCCAGCAGTCCACGGGGTTGGGCAGGCTACGAGCAGTACTTC. It encodes CASSPRGWAGYEQYF.

This rearrangement joins TRBV29-1 to TRBJ1-1, with D possibly being TRBD1 (5 bases). Germline values: CDR1 SQVTM, CDR2 ANQGSEA. V dropped 5 bases and J dropped 3 bases, with 13 bases sitting between them. The CDR3 extends over 13 amino acids. The CDR3 DNA follows: TGCAGCGTTTTAACCAGGGAAGACACTGAAGCTTTCTTT. This sequence encodes CSVLTREDTEAFF.

This chain connects TRBV20-1 to TRBJ2-1; no clear D gene. Germline CDR1 DFQATT, CDR2 SNEGSKA (reference sequence). V lost 3 bases and J 2 bases, leaving 14 bases between the germline ends. The CDR3 covers 15 residues. The CDR3 DNA sequence: TGCAGTGCTAGTTTGTCCAGCGCTGCCTACAATGAGCAGTTCTTC. The encoded protein is CSASLSSAAYNEQFF.

The rearrangement joins TRBV4-2 to TRBJ1-1; D gene unclear. This CDR3 comprises 19 residues. V gave up 3 bases and J gave up 0 bases, with 23 bases separating them. Germline V gene data show CDR1 as LGHNA and CDR2 as YNFKEQ. CDR3 region: CASSHHSDGRARMNTEAFF. CDR3 nucleotide sequence: TGTGCCAGCAGCCACCACTCGGACGGACGGGCTCGAATGAACACTGAAGCTTTCTTT.

The chain employs TRBV9 and TRBJ1-2; D is uncertain. Trimming cost V 2 bases and J 3 bases, with 8 bases left between them. CDR3 length: 13 residues. Per germline, CDR1 SGDLS and CDR2 YYNGEE. The CDR3 sequence is CASSVGQDYGYTF. As DNA, the CDR3 is TGTGCCAGCAGCGTGGGCCAGGACTATGGCTACACCTTC.

The chain uses TRBV25-1 and TRBJ2-5; possibly TRBD1 or TRBD2 for D (5 bases each). Trimming left V 5 bases short and J 0 bases short, with 13 bases between. CDR1 is MGHDK, CDR2 SYGVNS, per germline. The CDR3 length is 15 residues. In DNA, the CDR3 is TGTGCCAGCAGTCCTAGTTTGGGGGACCAAGAGACCCAGTACTTC. Residues: CASSPSLGDQETQYF.

This chain joins TRBV27 and TRBJ1-5; 8 bases map to TRBD1. The CDR3 contains 15 residues. V gave up 5 bases and J gave up 2 bases; unmatched junction bases: 5. Germline V gene sequence: CDR1 MNHEY, CDR2 SMNVEV (reference sequence). As DNA, the CDR3 is TGTGCCAGCAGTGGACAGGGAGTGGGCAATCAGCCCCAGCATTTT. Encoded protein: CASSGQGVGNQPQHF.

In its sample, this clone was seen once. The chain joins TRBV27 to TRBJ2-1, with D possibly called TRBD1 or TRBD2 (5 bases each). V gave up 3 bases and J gave up 3 bases, with 12 bases separating them. This CDR3 has 15 amino acids. Germline loops: CDR1 MNHEY, CDR2 SMNVEV (reference sequence). The CDR3: CASSLGDLRYNEQFF. CDR3 DNA sequence: TGTGCCAGCAGTTTGGGGGACCTCCGCTACAATGAGCAGTTCTTC.

CDR3 loop: CASSSDRAGGELFF. For the CDR3, the DNA is TGTGCCAGCAGCTCCGACAGGGCCGGTGGGGAGCTGTTTTTT. The chain links TRBV9 to TRBJ2-2, with TRBD1 matching over 7 bases. The CDR3 is 14 residues long. Germline CDR1 is SGDLS and CDR2 is YYNGEE. V was pared by 4 bases and J by 8 bases, with 8 bases of the junction left unmatched.

The sample holds one count of this clone. This sequence joins TRBV20-1 and TRBJ2-5; D possibly corresponds to TRBD1 (5 bases). Trimming pared 3 bases from V and 4 bases from J, leaving 12 bases between. The CDR3 extends over 13 amino acids. Germline lookup yields CDR1 DFQATT and CDR2 SNEGSKA (reference sequence). The CDR3 loop reads CSASQGLRETQYF. DNA for the CDR3: TGCAGTGCTAGTCAGGGTCTGCGAGAGACCCAGTACTTC.

This chain connects TRBV30 to TRBJ1-5; TRBD1 is a possible D gene (5 bases). V lost 3 bases to trimming and J lost 0 bases, with 12 bases between them. This CDR3 comprises 15 residues. Germline V lookup: CDR1 GTSNPN, CDR2 SVGIG (reference sequence). The CDR3 region is CAWSAGYHSNQPQHF. The CDR3 region has the DNA TGTGCCTGGAGCGCAGGGTACCATAGCAATCAGCCCCAGCATTTT.

The chain joins TRBV9 to TRBJ2-1; D unresolved. The length of the CDR3 is 12 residues. Germline loops: CDR1 SGDLS, CDR2 YYNGEE. Trimming stripped 2 bases from V and 7 bases from J, with 7 bases between. As DNA, the CDR3 is TGTGCCAGCAGCGTTAAGTTTAATGAGCAGTTCTTC. It codes for CASSVKFNEQFF.

The V gene is TRBV5-5, the J gene TRBJ2-5; the match to TRBD1 covers 7 bases. V lost 0 bases, J lost 5 bases, and 7 bases stayed unmatched. Germline CDR1 SGHKS, CDR2 YYEKEE (reference sequence). The CDR3 extends over 15 amino acids. The CDR3 sequence: CASSLGVTGSETQYF. The CDR3 nucleotides read TGTGCCAGCAGCTTGGGAGTGACAGGGAGCGAGACCCAGTACTTC.

The chain combines TRBV7-3 with TRBJ2-1; D could derive from TRBD1 or TRBD2 (5 bases each). The length of the CDR3 is 15 residues. Trimming cost V 5 bases and J 5 bases, with 16 bases left between them. CDR1 is SGHTA, CDR2 FQGTGA, per germline. CDR3 sequence: CASSPHGGRDNEQFF. The DNA for the CDR3 is TGTGCCAGCAGCCCCCATGGGGGACGGGACAATGAGCAGTTCTTC.

In DNA form, the CDR3 reads TGTGCCTGGAGCCAAGAGGGCTATGGCTACACCTTC. It is translated as CAWSQEGYGYTF. The gene calls are TRBV30 and TRBJ1-2; D uncertain. This CDR3 comprises 12 residues. Trimming took off 3 bases at V and 4 bases at J, with 9 bases between the two ends. CDR1 and CDR2 from the germline V gene are GTSNPN and SVGIG (reference sequence).

The V gene is TRBV19, the J gene TRBJ1-2; TRBD1 matches 8 bases. This CDR3 has 13 amino acids. V shed 6 bases, J shed 4 bases, and the junction held 4 bases outside the gene matches. CDR1 is LNHDA and CDR2 is SQIVND in the germline V gene (reference sequence). CDR3 residues: CASRGQAFYGYTF. As DNA, the CDR3 is TGTGCCAGTAGGGGACAGGCTTTCTATGGCTACACCTTC.

The chain links TRBV7-9 to TRBJ2-2, with a possible D match to TRBD1 (6 bases). CDR1 is SEHNR and CDR2 is FQNEAQ in the germline V gene (reference sequence). Trimming stripped 7 bases from V and 3 bases from J, with 24 bases between. This CDR3 is 18 amino acids long. The CDR3 DNA sequence: TGTGCCAGCAACAAGGGTGCCCACAGGGAATCGGACACCGGGGAGCTGTTTTTT. Translated: CASNKGAHRESDTGELFF.

V is TRBV28 and J is TRBJ1-5; tentatively, D is TRBD1 (5 bases). Trimming took 8 bases from V and 1 from J, leaving 6 bases between them. The CDR3 sequence is 12 residues long. Germline assignment: CDR1 MDHEN and CDR2 SYDVKM. The CDR3 DNA reads as TGTGCCAGCCGGGACAGCAATCAGCCCCAGCATTTT. Translation: CASRDSNQPQHF.

The chain combines TRBV2 with TRBJ1-5; 7 bases line up with TRBD1. The CDR3 length is 15 residues. Germline V gene data show CDR1 as SNHLY and CDR2 as FYNNEI. Trimming took 0 bases from V and 1 from J; bases not matched to a gene: 0. Here the CDR3 reads CASSEAGGSNQPQHF. For the CDR3, the DNA is TGTGCCAGCAGTGAAGCAGGGGGCAGCAATCAGCCCCAGCATTTT.

The rearrangement joins TRBV20-1 to TRBJ1-2, with D unresolved. CDR3 length equals 11 residues. Trimming took 0 bases from V and 3 from J, leaving 2 bases between them. Germline CDR1 is DFQATT and CDR2 is SNEGSKA (reference sequence). CDR3: CSAREDYGYTF. The CDR3 DNA reads as TGCAGTGCTAGAGAGGACTATGGCTACACCTTC.

V usage is TRBV28 and J usage is TRBJ2-1; 7 bases align to TRBD2. The germline gives CDR1 MDHEN, CDR2 SYDVKM. This CDR3 comprises 13 residues. The ends lost 8 bases at V and 3 bases at J; junction bases unmatched: 4. CDR3 region: CASLGGGYNEQFF. The DNA for the CDR3 is TGTGCCAGCTTGGGCGGGGGCTACAATGAGCAGTTCTTC.

V gene TRBV6-2 or TRBV6-3 combines with J gene TRBJ1-1; D unresolved. Germline V gives CDR1 MNHEY, CDR2 SVGEGT. The CDR3 has 11 amino acids. V was clipped by 1 base and J by 7 bases, with 4 bases between them. The CDR3 bases are TGTGCCAGCAGTTACTGGGGTGAAGCTTTCTTT. This gives the protein CASSYWGEAFF.

This chain uses TRBV27 with TRBJ2-2; either TRBD1 or TRBD2 may supply D (5 bases each). Trimming stripped 3 bases from V and 3 bases from J, with 11 bases between. This CDR3 spans 15 amino acids. In germline, CDR1 is MNHEY, CDR2 SMNVEV (reference sequence). CDR3 DNA sequence: TGTGCCAGCAGTTTCTCGGGGCAGTACACCGGGGAGCTGTTTTTT. Translation gives CASSFSGQYTGELFF.

The gene calls are TRBV13 and TRBJ2-6; 8 bases align to TRBD1. The V gene end was trimmed by 5 bases and the J gene end by 4 bases; junction bases not matched to a gene: 7. The V gene's germline CDR1 is PRHDT and CDR2 FYEKMQ (reference sequence). This CDR3 spans 16 amino acids. CDR3 nucleotide sequence: TGTGCCAGCAGCCTCCAGGGGGCGCAAGGGGCCAACGTCCTGACTTTC. Protein product: CASSLQGAQGANVLTF.

V and J are TRBV5-1 and TRBJ1-5, with 9 bases matching TRBD1. Germline V gives CDR1 SGHRS, CDR2 YFSETQ. V gave up 0 bases and J gave up 5 bases; unmatched junction bases: 3. This CDR3 spans 15 amino acids. CDR3 bases: TGCGCCAGCAGCTTGGGCGGACAGGGGCATCAGCCCCAGCATTTT. Amino acid sequence: CASSLGGQGHQPQHF.

The table lists this clone with a count of one. For the CDR3, the DNA is TGCGCCAGCAGCTTGGGAGGACTTCCGGGAGACATTCAGTACTTC. This gives the protein CASSLGGLPGDIQYF. The rearrangement uses TRBV5-1 and TRBJ2-4, with a possible D match to TRBD2 (6 bases). The CDR3 extends over 15 amino acids. The V end lost 0 bases, the J end lost 8 bases, and 15 bases lay between the germline ends. The germline V gene has CDR1 SGHRS and CDR2 YFSETQ.

This clone was found once. The J gene is TRBJ2-7, the V gene TRBV28; D uncertain. Per germline, CDR1 MDHEN and CDR2 SYDVKM. This CDR3 has 15 residues. V was trimmed by 5 bases and J by 3 bases, leaving 17 bases between them. The CDR3 bases are TGTGCCAGCAGTCCAACACCTTCCCCCAACTACGAGCAGTACTTC. Its translation is CASSPTPSPNYEQYF.

The V gene is TRBV5-4, the J gene TRBJ1-1; D is unclear. Per the germline V gene, CDR1 is SGHNT and CDR2 is YYREEE (reference sequence). This CDR3 is built from 14 residues. The V end was cut by 0 bases, the J end by 3 bases, with 9 bases between. The CDR3 loop reads CASSLVPRDTEAFF. The CDR3 DNA reads as TGTGCCAGCAGCTTGGTCCCCCGGGACACTGAAGCTTTCTTT.

V usage is TRBV19 and J usage is TRBJ1-5; D possibly corresponds to TRBD1 (6 bases). Germline V lookup: CDR1 LNHDA, CDR2 SQIVND (reference sequence). The CDR3 spans 15 residues. Trimming took off 5 bases at V and 7 bases at J, with 18 bases between the two ends. CDR3 amino acids: CASSLAWTVRQPQHF. The CDR3 nucleotides read TGTGCCAGTAGTCTTGCCTGGACAGTTCGACAGCCCCAGCATTTT.